The 16 T cell receptor beta chains presented below share a single source sample, sequenced in a study of beta chain features in type 1 diabetes. Since all of the isolated RNA was reverse transcribed, expressed TCRB transcripts were what got sequenced. Repertoires were generated with immunoSEQ multiplex PCR, while TCRdb's copy carries only in-frame clones and drops some. Among some 360,000 clones listed, around a fifth were seen once. Material for sequencing was naive CD4+ T cells from blood. Receptor source: a woman under 30 in good health.

Here the CDR3 reads CAWSKGLEAVNEQFF. CDR3 bases: TGTGCCTGGAGTAAGGGACTAGAGGCCGTCAATGAGCAGTTCTTC. The rearrangement uses TRBV30 and TRBJ2-1; TRBD2 matches at 8 bases. The germline V gene encodes CDR1 GTSNPN and CDR2 SVGIG (reference sequence). This CDR3 contains 15 residues. V was clipped by 2 bases and J by 6 bases; unmatched bases: 9.

The chain couples TRBV2 to TRBJ2-3, with D possibly matching TRBD2 (6 bases). In germline, CDR1 is SNHLY, CDR2 FYNNEI. The germline V and J ends were trimmed by 0 bases and 5 bases, with 12 bases remaining between them. The CDR3 extends over 15 amino acids. The CDR3 DNA sequence: TGTGCCAGCAGTGAAGCGGAGGGGCGCGGAGATACGCAGTATTTT. Residues: CASSEAEGRGDTQYF.

The CDR3 nucleotides are TGTGCCAGCAGCTTAGCGGACAGAGTTATTGGGGCTTTCTTT. Translation gives CASSLADRVIGAFF. The V and J genes are TRBV7-9 and TRBJ1-1; D may be TRBD1 (6 bases). V lost 0 bases and J 11 bases, leaving 16 bases between the germline ends. The CDR3 consists of 14 residues. Germline V gene lookup returns CDR1 SEHNR and CDR2 FQNEAQ (reference sequence).

Only a few counts were recorded for this clone. The chain uses TRBV5-8 and TRBJ2-2; 8 positions match TRBD1. The CDR3 is made up of 16 amino acids. CDR1 SGHTS and CDR2 YDEGEE come from the germline V gene. Unmatched junction bases numbered 11, after V lost 5 bases and J lost 5 bases. The CDR3 here is CASRGYRGTPTGELFF. The CDR3 DNA reads as TGTGCCAGCAGGGGGTACAGGGGGACTCCTACCGGGGAGCTGTTTTTT.

The V and J genes are TRBV30 and TRBJ2-2; 9 bases fit TRBD2. CDR3 size: 15 residues. V dropped 3 bases and J dropped 5; count of bases not matched to a gene: 7. CDR1 GTSNPN and CDR2 SVGIG come from the germline V gene (reference sequence). CDR3 nucleotides: TGTGCCTGGAGAGGTCTAGCGGGGTCGACCGGGGAGCTGTTTTTT. This codes for CAWRGLAGSTGELFF. Using reference TRBV30 and TRBJ2-2 for the parts outside the CDR3, the full variable domain is SQTIHQWPATLVQPVGSPLSLECTVEGTSNPNLYWYRQAAGRGLQLLFYSVGIGQISSEVPQNLSASRPQDRQFILSSKKLLLSDSGFYLCAWRGLAGSTGELFFGEGSRLTVL.

The chain recombines TRBV29-1 with TRBJ1-1, with a possible D match to TRBD1 (6 bases). The V gene lost 6 bases and the J gene lost 8 bases, with 19 bases spanning the gap. This CDR3 spans 13 amino acids. The germline V gene encodes CDR1 SQVTM and CDR2 ANQGSEA. CDR3 residues: CSVADRRPAEAFF. The CDR3 DNA reads TGCAGCGTGGCAGACAGGCGACCCGCCGAAGCTTTCTTT.

This clone was found a few times. The rearrangement joins TRBV4-1 to TRBJ2-5; TRBD2 might be the D (5 bases). V gave up 3 bases and J gave up 2 bases, with 10 bases separating them. CDR1 is MGHRA, CDR2 YSYEKL, per germline. The CDR3 sequence is 14 residues long. The CDR3 DNA reads as TGCGCCAGCAGCCAGCGGGCCATTCAAGAGACCCAGTACTTC. Translating gives CASSQRAIQETQYF.

The CDR3 loop is CASSSREAGGGYTF. The CDR3 region has the DNA TGTGCCAGCAGCTCCCGGGAGGCCGGGGGTGGCTACACCTTC. This chain uses TRBV7-9 with TRBJ1-2; the D gene is possibly TRBD1 (5 bases). V was shortened by 4 bases and J by 7 bases, with 16 bases between the two germline ends. The germline CDR1 and CDR2 sequences are SEHNR and FQNEAQ (reference sequence). CDR3 size: 14 residues.

Details on this clone: One end of the junction is discordant with germline, which a read error may explain. V usage is TRBV6-5 and J usage is TRBJ2-2; D is ambiguous. Germline lookup yields CDR1 MNHEY and CDR2 SVGAGI. The CDR3 consists of 13 residues. The chain's CDR3 is CASMEQNAGELFF. CDR3 coding DNA: TGTGCCAGCATGGAACAGAACGCCGGGGAGCTGTTTTTT.

The V gene is TRBV28, the J gene TRBJ2-2, with TRBD2 matching 9 bases. J lost 8 bases, V lost 8 bases, and 9 bases had no gene match. The CDR3 is 14 residues long. Germline CDR1 and CDR2: MDHEN and SYDVKM. CDR3 in DNA: TGTGCCAGCTTATCTAGCGGGAAACCGGGGGAGCTGTTTTTT. Its protein product is CASLSSGKPGELFF.

Remarks on this clone: The identical CDR3 is also encoded by other nucleotide sequences in the sample. The chain has TRBV9 and TRBJ1-2; D remains ambiguous. Germline CDR1 is SGDLS and CDR2 is YYNGEE. CDR3 length: 13 residues. V shed 0 bases and J shed 5 bases, with 8 bases lying between them. The CDR3 sequence: CASSVGLLYGYTF. CDR3 sequence (DNA): TGTGCCAGCAGCGTAGGACTTTTATATGGCTACACCTTC.

The sample holds a few counts of this clone. The rearrangement joins TRBV4-1 to TRBJ1-4; 8 bases map to TRBD1. J gave up 0 bases and V 4 bases, and 7 bases lay outside the gene matches. The V gene's germline CDR1 is MGHRA and CDR2 YSYEKL. This CDR3 comprises 17 residues. The CDR3: CASSPGTGFSTNEKLFF. CDR3 DNA sequence: TGCGCCAGCAGCCCGGGGACAGGTTTTTCAACTAATGAAAAACTGTTTTTT.

This clone was recorded a few times. The chain joins TRBV4-2 to TRBJ2-7, with TRBD2 matching over 9 bases. CDR1 is LGHNA, CDR2 YNFKEQ, per germline. CDR3 length: 17 amino acids. The trim removed 5 bases at V and 0 bases at J, leaving 11 bases unmatched. This CDR3 is CASSSRASGASSYEQYF. CDR3 nucleotides: TGTGCCAGCAGCTCTAGGGCTAGCGGGGCGAGCTCCTACGAGCAGTACTTC.

This clone was seen more than once but under ten times. The chain employs TRBV28 and TRBJ2-7; no clear D gene. Germline V gives CDR1 MDHEN, CDR2 SYDVKM. V shed 3 bases and J shed 4 bases, with 7 bases lying between them. This CDR3 has 12 residues. CDR3 coding DNA: TGTGCCAGCAGTTTGAGGCTATACGAGCAGTACTTC. This translates into CASSLRLYEQYF.

V usage is TRBV27 and J usage is TRBJ1-1; D not resolved. The CDR3 contains 13 residues. V was cut by 4 bases and J by 1 base, with 7 bases left in between. The V gene's germline CDR1 is MNHEY and CDR2 SMNVEV (reference sequence). CDR3 sequence (DNA): TGTGCCAGCAGTTCCCGGGAGAACACTGAAGCTTTCTTT. This codes for CASSSRENTEAFF.

This chain uses TRBV6-5 with TRBJ2-7, with D maybe TRBD1 (5 bases). V lost 5 bases to trimming and J lost 7 bases, with 12 bases between them. The CDR3 sequence is 12 residues long. Looked up from germline, CDR1 is MNHEY and CDR2 is SVGAGI. For the CDR3, the DNA is TGTGCCAGCAGTCCAGGGTTGGGGGAGCAGTACTTC. Amino acid sequence: CASSPGLGEQYF.